These 11 T cell receptor beta chains originate from one sample sequenced in a study of Ad26.COV2.S vaccination and SARS-CoV-2 variants. Assay: immunoSEQ multiplex PCR; the TCRdb copy retains only in-frame clones and omits some. This table holds around 500,000 clones, 80% to 90% found once. Treatment reported: around 19 received Ad26.COV2.S at low or high dose, single or two shots; about 5 received placebo; per-sample allocation not given. The samples were gathered on day 63 after the first injection of vaccine or placebo. The sequences come from peripheral blood, collected in a trial of Ad26.COV2.S vaccine versus placebo. These receptors were taken from a person aged 18-60 years who received the Ad26.COV2.S COVID-19 vaccine or a placebo.

This clone appeared once. J is TRBJ1-3 and V is TRBV4-3; no firm D call. The V end was cut by 3 bases, the J end by 0 bases, with 9 bases between. The germline gives CDR1 LGHNA, CDR2 YSLEER. This CDR3 comprises 15 residues. The CDR3 region is CASSQGGFSGNTIYF. CDR3 DNA: TGCGCCAGCAGCCAGGGCGGATTCTCTGGAAACACCATATATTTT.

V gene TRBV20-1 combines with J gene TRBJ2-7; the D is unclear. CDR3 length: 14 amino acids. V was pared by 3 bases and J by 0 bases, with 12 bases between. Per the germline V gene, CDR1 is DFQATT and CDR2 is SNEGSKA (reference sequence). The CDR3 DNA reads as TGCAGTGCTAGTAATCCGTACAGCTCCTACGAGCAGTACTTC. This encodes CSASNPYSSYEQYF.

The CDR3 nucleotides are TGTGCCAGCAGGGGACCTGGAAACACCATATATTTT. Translating gives CASRGPGNTIYF. The chain is built from TRBV6-6 and TRBJ1-3; D possibly corresponds to TRBD1 (5 bases). Germline V gene sequence: CDR1 MNHNY, CDR2 SVGAGI (reference sequence). The CDR3 runs to 12 residues. V dropped 6 bases and J dropped 2 bases, with 5 bases sitting between them.

The genes are TRBV3-1 (or the pseudogene TRBV3-2) and TRBJ2-7, with D possibly being TRBD2 (6 bases). V dropped 1 base and J dropped 6 bases, with 10 bases sitting between them. The CDR3 contains 13 residues. In germline, CDR1 is LGHDT, CDR2 YNNKEL (reference sequence). CDR3 amino acids: CASSQVVGGEQYF. The CDR3, as DNA: TGTGCCAGCAGCCAAGTGGTGGGGGGCGAGCAGTACTTC.

V and J are TRBV2 and TRBJ2-2; 8 nucleotides line up with TRBD1. Germline trimming cut 5 bases from V and 5 bases from J; bases unmatched to any gene: 7. The CDR3 runs 15 residues. CDR1 is SNHLY and CDR2 is FYNNEI in the germline V gene. The CDR3 is CASSTRGRVTGELFF. In nucleotides, the CDR3 is TGTGCCAGCAGTACCAGGGGGCGGGTAACCGGGGAGCTGTTTTTT.

The chain employs TRBV7-2 and TRBJ1-2; 8 bases fit TRBD1. CDR1 is SGHTA and CDR2 is FQGNSA in the germline V gene. V lost 1 base, J lost 4 bases, and 8 bases stayed unmatched. The CDR3 runs to 16 residues. CDR3 sequence reads: CASSLVGQGARYGYTF. The DNA of the CDR3 is TGTGCCAGCAGCTTAGTGGGCCAGGGGGCGCGCTATGGCTACACCTTC.

The CDR3 nucleotides read TGTGCCAGCAGTCCAGGGGCCAGTCAAGAGACCCAGTACTTC. Its protein is CASSPGASQETQYF. The gene calls are TRBV27 and TRBJ2-5, with a tentative D call TRBD1 (6 bases). The germline CDR1 and CDR2 sequences are MNHEY and SMNVEV (reference sequence). This CDR3 spans 14 amino acids. V was trimmed by 5 bases and J by 2 bases, leaving 12 bases between them.

This clone came up once. Other nucleotide sequences from this sample produce the same CDR3. The V gene is TRBV18, the J gene TRBJ1-1; D is ambiguous. V lost 4 bases to trimming and J lost 2 bases, with 8 bases between them. This CDR3 comprises 13 residues. Per the germline V gene, CDR1 is KGHSH and CDR2 is LQKENI. DNA of the CDR3: TGTGCCAGCTCACGGACGGAAAACACTGAAGCTTTCTTT. It encodes CASSRTENTEAFF.

The CDR3 region has the DNA TGTGCCAGCAGCCTTAGCGGGAGCCCCAACGAGCAGTACTTC. It specifies CASSLSGSPNEQYF. The genes are TRBV3-1 (or the pseudogene TRBV3-2) and TRBJ2-7, with 9 bases matching TRBD2. The junction had 6 bases not matched to a gene; V was cut back by 4 bases and J by 5 bases. This CDR3 is 14 amino acids long. CDR1 and CDR2 from the germline V gene are LGHDT and YNNKEL (reference sequence).

This clone has only a few counts. This rearrangement joins TRBV19 to TRBJ1-5; TRBD1 aligns across 9 bases. Germline CDR1 is LNHDA and CDR2 is SQIVND (reference sequence). V lost 4 bases and J lost 6; bases outside the gene matches: 10. The length of the CDR3 is 16 residues. The CDR3 spells CASSKTGTGSPQPQHF. The CDR3 bases are TGTGCCAGTAGTAAAACCGGGACAGGGTCCCCTCAGCCCCAGCATTTT.

The J gene is TRBJ1-5, the V gene TRBV6-6; no firm D call. The CDR3 runs 12 residues. Germline lookup yields CDR1 MNHNY and CDR2 SVGAGI (reference sequence). The V end was cut by 6 bases, the J end by 4 bases, with 7 bases between. The CDR3 protein is CASRTSNQPQHF. For the CDR3, the DNA is TGTGCCAGCAGGACAAGTAATCAGCCCCAGCATTTT.